These 19 T cell receptor beta chains were sequenced from one sample in a study of blood T cell repertoires in COVID-19. Only in-frame clones appear in the TCRdb table, and some are missing; sequencing was by immunoSEQ multiplex PCR. The sample has roughly 26,000 clones; around 93% are singletons. The sequenced sample consisted of peripheral blood. The receptors were gathered from a human donor in a cohort sampled during active COVID-19.

The sample holds a few counts of this clone. V and J are TRBV5-1 and TRBJ1-2; possibly TRBD1 for D (6 bases). The CDR3 sequence is 15 residues long. Germline V gene lookup returns CDR1 SGHRS and CDR2 YFSETQ. Trimming took 0 bases from V and 7 from J, leaving 16 bases between them. CDR3 in amino acids: CASSLGDTGWSGYTF. DNA for the CDR3: TGCGCCAGCAGCTTGGGGGACACAGGGTGGAGTGGCTACACCTTC.

The chain uses TRBV14 and TRBJ1-1; TRBD1 is a possible D gene (5 bases). Germline V gives CDR1 SGHDN, CDR2 FVKESK. Trimming took off 4 bases at V and 4 bases at J, with 10 bases between the two ends. The CDR3 is 13 residues long. CDR3 loop: CASSRGRGTEAFF. The CDR3 DNA is TGTGCCAGCAGCCGCGGGAGGGGCACTGAAGCTTTCTTT.

This clone appeared a single time. The chain links TRBV19 to TRBJ2-4; D possibly corresponds to TRBD2 (7 bases). V was pared by 0 bases and J by 8 bases, with 11 bases between. The germline gives CDR1 LNHDA, CDR2 SQIVND (reference sequence). The CDR3 has 14 residues. CDR3 bases: TGTGCCAGTAGTATAGAGGGGGGGCCTGACATTCAGTACTTC. Translating gives CASSIEGGPDIQYF.

The V gene is TRBV13, the J gene TRBJ2-7; 9 bases align to TRBD1. CDR1 is PRHDT and CDR2 is FYEKMQ in the germline V gene (reference sequence). The CDR3 contains 15 residues. The V gene end was trimmed by 5 bases and the J gene end by 3 bases; junction bases not matched to a gene: 8. Here the CDR3 DNA reads TGTGCCAGCAGCCGAACCGGGACAGGGTTCTACGAGCAGTACTTC. Translated, it gives CASSRTGTGFYEQYF.

This clone was seen a single time. This rearrangement joins TRBV11-3 to TRBJ2-3; TRBD1 aligns across 9 bases. CDR1 is SGHNT, CDR2 YENEEA, per germline. Trimming cost V 6 bases and J 4 bases; bases outside gene matches: 8. This CDR3 is 15 amino acids long. The CDR3: CASSRTGAWADTQYF. The DNA of the CDR3 is TGTGCCAGCAGTCGGACAGGGGCTTGGGCAGATACGCAGTATTTT.

The V call is TRBV5-8, the J call TRBJ2-5; weak D call: TRBD2 (6 bases). Germline loops: CDR1 SGHTS, CDR2 YDEGEE. V shed 4 bases and J shed 5 bases, with 18 bases lying between them. CDR3 length: 15 amino acids. The CDR3 protein is CASSPRGGIWETQYF. In nucleotides, the CDR3 is TGTGCCAGCAGCCCCCGGGGCGGGATTTGGGAGACCCAGTACTTC.

This clone appeared once. V is TRBV18 and J is TRBJ2-5, with 8 bases identical to TRBD1. The germline V gene has CDR1 KGHSH and CDR2 LQKENI. After removal of 4 bases from V and 3 bases from J, the junction contained 4 bases not matched to a gene. There are 14 residues in the CDR3. The CDR3 region has the DNA TGTGCCAGCTCACTAGGGACAGGCGAAGAGACCCAGTACTTC. Amino acids: CASSLGTGEETQYF.

The chain employs TRBV11-2 and TRBJ1-1, with D perhaps TRBD1 (5 bases). Germline assignment: CDR1 SGHAT and CDR2 FQNNGV. Trimming took off 4 bases at V and 4 bases at J, with 13 bases between the two ends. The CDR3 totals 14 residues. The CDR3 sequence: CASSSQVGGTEAFF. CDR3 sequence (DNA): TGTGCCAGCAGCTCCCAGGTCGGGGGCACTGAAGCTTTCTTT.

This chain connects TRBV7-9 to TRBJ1-2; a weak D match, TRBD1 (6 bases). Trimming shortened V by 4 bases and J by 4 bases, and 10 bases separated the two germline ends. Germline V gene data show CDR1 as SEHNR and CDR2 as FQNEAQ (reference sequence). The CDR3 is 13 amino acids. The CDR3 region is CASSSAGVYGYTF. DNA of the CDR3: TGTGCCAGCAGCTCCGCAGGGGTCTATGGCTACACCTTC.

The rearrangement joins TRBV7-9 to TRBJ1-6, with D tentatively TRBD1 (5 bases). The CDR3 runs 15 residues. CDR1 is SEHNR, CDR2 FQNEAQ, per germline (reference sequence). V was clipped by 1 base and J by 9 bases, with 13 bases between them. CDR3 region: CASSLEEGTGSPLHF. The CDR3 DNA reads TGTGCCAGCAGCTTAGAAGAGGGGACTGGTTCACCCCTCCACTTT.

The chain couples TRBV7-2 to TRBJ1-2, with a tentative D call TRBD1 (6 bases). CDR3 size: 13 residues. Trimming left V 5 bases short and J 4 bases short, with 11 bases between. The V gene's germline CDR1 is SGHTA and CDR2 FQGNSA. The CDR3 DNA reads TGTGCCAGCAGCCCACAGGGCTTCTATGGCTACACCTTC. The encoded protein is CASSPQGFYGYTF.

This chain connects TRBV2 to TRBJ2-7; 8 positions agree with TRBD2. Unmatched junction bases numbered 11, after V lost 4 bases and J lost 3 bases. The germline V gene encodes CDR1 SNHLY and CDR2 FYNNEI. This CDR3 comprises 16 residues. The CDR3 nucleotides are TGTGCCAGCAGTGGCCCTGGCCGGGGGGGCTTCTACGAGCAGTACGTC. This sequence encodes CASSGPGRGGFYEQYV.

This clone was seen a few times. The CDR3 loop is CASSPPGQRSNYGYTF. For the CDR3, the DNA is TGTGCCAGCTCACCACCGGGGCAGCGATCTAACTATGGCTACACCTTC. The chain links TRBV18 to TRBJ1-2, with D perhaps TRBD1 (5 bases). The CDR3 contains 16 residues. Germline CDR1 and CDR2: KGHSH and LQKENI. V lost 0 bases, J lost 0 bases, and 11 bases lay in between. Full variable domain (rest looked up from reference TRBV18 and TRBJ1-2): NAGVMQNPRHLVRRRGQEARLRCSPMKGHSHVYWYRQLPEEGLKFMVYLQKENIIDESGMPKERFSAEFPKEGPSILRIQQVVRGDSAAYFCASSPPGQRSNYGYTFGSGTRLTVV.

The J gene is TRBJ2-2, the V gene TRBV10-1; D gene unclear. The length of the CDR3 is 12 residues. V lost 5 bases, J lost 7 bases, and 8 bases lay in between. CDR1 WNHNN and CDR2 SYGVQD come from the germline V gene (reference sequence). The CDR3 loop is CASSSGHGELFF. The CDR3 DNA follows: TGCGCCAGCAGTTCCGGTCACGGGGAGCTGTTTTTT.

The chain employs TRBV27 and TRBJ2-7, with 9 bases fitting TRBD2. Germline V gene data show CDR1 as MNHEY and CDR2 as SMNVEV (reference sequence). The J segment lost 2 bases and the V segment lost 2 bases, leaving 4 bases of the junction unmatched. The CDR3 spans 15 residues. The chain's CDR3 is CASSLASGAPYEQYF. In nucleotides, the CDR3 is TGTGCCAGCAGTTTAGCTAGCGGGGCCCCCTACGAGCAGTACTTC.

This chain uses TRBV6-6 with TRBJ1-2, with a weak D call TRBD1 (5 bases). Trimming shortened V by 5 bases and J by 4 bases, and 8 bases separated the two germline ends. This CDR3 comprises 12 residues. Germline CDR1 MNHNY, CDR2 SVGAGI (reference sequence). The CDR3: CASSPDTYGYTF. The CDR3 region has the DNA TGTGCCAGCAGTCCGGACACCTATGGCTACACCTTC.

The chain recombines TRBV3-1 (or the pseudogene TRBV3-2) with TRBJ2-5; 7 nucleotides match TRBD1. The V and J ends lost 4 bases and 8 bases, in that order; junction bases with no gene match: 13. Germline V gene sequence: CDR1 LGHDT, CDR2 YNNKEL (reference sequence). The CDR3 is 15 residues long. For the CDR3, the DNA is TGTGCCAGCAGCCTTGCCGGACAGGCTATTTTAACCCAGTACTTC. Amino acid sequence: CASSLAGQAILTQYF.

The chain combines TRBV7-2 with TRBJ1-3; D is ambiguous. With 5 bases removed from V and 2 bases from J, the gap between germline ends came to 13 bases. This CDR3 has 15 residues. Germline V lookup: CDR1 SGHTA, CDR2 FQGNSA. The CDR3 coding sequence is TGTGCCAGCAGCCCCGTGGTTCGGGCTGGAAACACCATATATTTT. It yields the protein CASSPVVRAGNTIYF.

The CDR3 bases are TGTGCCAGCAGTTACGGACAGGGACGAGAAAAACTGTTTTTT. Its protein product is CASSYGQGREKLFF. The rearrangement uses TRBV6-5 and TRBJ1-4; 8 nucleotides line up with TRBD1. This CDR3 region has 14 residues. Germline trimming cut 2 bases from V and 8 bases from J; bases unmatched to any gene: 4. Germline CDR1 and CDR2: MNHEY and SVGAGI.